This TCR beta chain was sequenced in a study of cytomegalovirus exposure and HLA in healthy donors. Study results and limitations: Sequencing probably produced one cluster of sequence variants that were highly shared. In a later analysis, TCR beta V- and J-gene trimming showed a link to a missense DCLRE1C variant.

The CDR3 is 16 amino acids. Germline CDR1 and CDR2: LNHDA and SQIVND (reference sequence). Trimming pared 8 bases from V and 7 bases from J, leaving 21 bases between. About this clone: Its antigen is still unknown.

Primers for the PCR totalled 60 Vbeta and 13 Jbeta. Method: immunoSEQ multiplex PCR; TCRdb's copy keeps in-frame clones and lacks some. The sample yields under 150,000 clones, over 65% seen once. What was sequenced was PBMCs. The chain has TRBV19 and TRBJ1-6; no clear D gene. The TCR comes from a middle-aged man in good health and CMV-seronegative. The CDR3 loop is CASRSEGRIGNSPLHF. CDR3 DNA sequence: TGTGCCAGTCGGTCGGAGGGTCGGATCGGCAATTCACCCCTCCACTTT.